The rows below give T cell receptor beta chains drawn from one sample of a study of blood T cell repertoires in COVID-19. TCRdb keeps only in-frame clones here, not all; method: immunoSEQ multiplex PCR. Among 130,000 to 150,000 clones listed, about 87% were seen once. Sample: peripheral blood. These TCRs come from a woman aged 50 to 60 with acute or convalescent COVID-19. The CDR3 runs from the conserved cysteine through the conserved F or W. A D gene is named only where the DNA matches it firmly. Only part of the rows carry a size: once, few, many, or a class if the clone is expanded.

.,.,TRBJ2-4,TRBV6-5,CASTEDLAKNIQYF,TGTGCCAGCACGGAGGACCTAGCCAAAAACATTCAGTACTTC
TRBD2,.,TRBJ2-1,TRBV7-3,CASSSGLAGTYNEQFF,TGTGCCAGCAGCTCGGGACTAGCGGGGACCTACAATGAGCAGTTCTTC
.,.,TRBJ1-1,TRBV30,CAWTSGSEAFF,TGTGCCTGGACCTCAGGCTCTGAAGCTTTCTTT
.,.,TRBJ2-2,TRBV2,CASSETRNTGELFF,TGTGCCAGCAGTGAGACAAGAAACACCGGGGAGCTGTTTTTT
.,.,TRBJ2-7,TRBV3-1/TRBV3-2,CASSQATRVSYEQYF,TGTGCCAGCAGCCAAGCTACCAGGGTCTCCTACGAGCAGTACTTC
.,.,TRBJ2-4,TRBV27,CASSLNAGLAKNIQYF,TGTGCCAGCAGTTTAAATGCGGGGCTAGCCAAAAACATTCAGTACTTC
.,.,TRBJ1-5,TRBV5-1,CASSLGGRNQPQHF,TGCGCCAGCAGCTTGGGGGGGAGGAATCAGCCCCAGCATTTT
TRBD1,once,TRBJ1-4,TRBV6-1,CASSEARGQGNEKLFF,TGTGCCAGCAGTGAAGCGCGCGGACAGGGTAATGAAAAACTGTTTTTT
.,.,TRBJ2-7,TRBV10-3,CAISEHRDAREQYF,TGTGCCATCAGTGAGCACAGGGACGCACGGGAGCAGTACTTC
.,.,TRBJ2-3,TRBV5-1,CASSLAKQGTDTQYF,TGCGCCAGCAGCTTGGCCAAGCAGGGCACAGATACGCAGTATTTT
.,.,TRBJ2-2,TRBV11-2,CASSSGGAGELFF,TGTGCCAGCAGCTCCGGGGGAGCCGGGGAGCTGTTTTTT
.,.,TRBJ2-3,TRBV7-9,CASSLSLDLWDTQYF,TGTGCCAGCAGCTTAAGCCTAGACCTTTGGGATACGCAGTATTTT
TRBD1,.,TRBJ1-2,TRBV6-2/TRBV6-3,CASSRGQGRYGYTF,TGTGCCAGCAGTCGCGGACAGGGCCGCTATGGCTACACCTTC
TRBD1,.,TRBJ2-5,TRBV9,CASSVDLFQGAGETQYF,TGTGCCAGCAGCGTAGACCTATTCCAGGGGGCAGGAGAGACCCAGTACTTC
TRBD1,.,TRBJ2-3,TRBV27,CASSRQGWSTDTQYF,TGTGCCAGCAGTAGACAGGGGTGGAGCACAGATACGCAGTATTTT
TRBD2,.,TRBJ2-3,TRBV7-6,CASSLVAGAPPDTQYF,TGTGCCAGCAGCTTGGTAGCGGGGGCCCCCCCAGATACGCAGTATTTT
TRBD1,.,TRBJ1-1,TRBV18,CASSRDSKNTEAFF,TGTGCCAGCTCACGGGACAGCAAGAACACTGAAGCTTTCTTT
.,.,TRBJ1-1,TRBV19,CASTREGSNTEAFF,TGTGCCAGTACTAGGGAGGGTTCGAACACTGAAGCTTTCTTT
TRBD1,.,TRBJ2-3,TRBV6-5,CASSYLGQGATDTQYF,TGTGCCAGCAGTTACCTAGGACAGGGGGCAACAGATACGCAGTATTTT
TRBD1,.,TRBJ2-3,TRBV5-4,CASNLRAGGSLGSDTQYF,TGTGCCAGCAACCTACGGGCAGGGGGATCTTTAGGATCAGATACGCAGTATTTT
TRBD2,.,TRBJ2-3,TRBV5-1,CASSLGTSGLQGTDTQYF,TGCGCCAGCAGCTTAGGGACTAGCGGCCTCCAAGGGACAGATACGCAGTATTTT
TRBD1,.,TRBJ2-5,TRBV15,CATSTIQGPGETQYF,TGTGCCACCAGCACAATACAGGGGCCCGGGGAGACCCAGTACTTC
.,few,TRBJ1-5,TRBV12-2,CASRSGQFRLGNQPQHF,TGTGCAAGTCGCTCAGGACAGTTTAGGCTAGGCAATCAGCCCCAGCATTTT
.,few,TRBJ2-7,TRBV6-5,CASSYSSGFLAEQYF,TGTGCCAGCAGTTACTCCAGCGGGTTTCTAGCCGAGCAGTACTTC
.,.,TRBJ2-1,TRBV24-1,CATSDRDLRLGNEQFF,TGTGCCACCAGTGATAGGGACCTAAGACTAGGTAATGAGCAGTTCTTC
.,.,TRBJ1-3,TRBV9,CASDAGKIGRNTIYF,TGTGCCAGCGATGCAGGGAAGATTGGTAGAAACACCATATATTTT
.,once,TRBJ2-7,TRBV27,CASRQAYEQYF,TGTGCCAGCAGACAGGCGTACGAGCAGTACTTC
TRBD1,once,TRBJ1-1,TRBV29-1,CSDQDRANTEAFF,TGCAGCGATCAGGACAGGGCGAACACTGAAGCTTTCTTT
TRBD1,.,TRBJ2-7,TRBV7-9,CASSSDRGYKQYF,TGTGCCAGCAGCTCAGACAGGGGCTACAAGCAGTACTTC
.,.,TRBJ2-7,TRBV2,CASMKGDWAYEQYF,TGTGCCAGCATGAAAGGGGACTGGGCCTACGAGCAGTACTTC
TRBD1,.,TRBJ1-2,TRBV11-2,CASSRDRGGGYTF,TGTGCCAGCAGCAGGGACAGGGGAGGGGGCTACACCTTC
.,.,TRBJ2-1,TRBV2,CASSEALEGYLSSYNEQFF,TGTGCCAGCAGTGAAGCGCTTGAGGGATATTTAAGCTCCTACAATGAGCAGTTCTTC
.,.,TRBJ1-5,TRBV30,CAWSGRANQPQHF,TGTGCCTGGAGCGGGAGAGCTAATCAGCCCCAGCATTTT
TRBD1,.,TRBJ1-3,TRBV18,CASSPPMGQGIADTIYF,TGTGCCAGCTCACCACCGATGGGACAGGGGATCGCGGACACCATATATTTT
.,.,TRBJ2-2,TRBV18,CASSPAGQGGTGELFF,TGTGCCAGCTCACCGGCAGGGCAGGGAGGCACCGGGGAGCTGTTTTTT
TRBD1,.,TRBJ1-2,TRBV28,CASSFGDREANGYTF,TGTGCCAGCAGTTTCGGGGACAGGGAGGCCAATGGCTACACCTTC
TRBD1,.,TRBJ1-4,TRBV2,CASRTQGVVNEKLFF,TGTGCCAGCAGGACACAGGGGGTTGTTAATGAAAAACTGTTTTTT
TRBD2,.,TRBJ2-3,TRBV7-3,CASSSPSGITDTQYF,TGTGCCAGCAGCTCCCCTAGCGGGATCACAGATACGCAGTATTTT
.,.,TRBJ1-2,TRBV4-2,CASSQLSQGSGYTF,TGTGCCAGCAGCCAACTTTCCCAGGGAAGTGGCTACACCTTC
TRBD1,.,TRBJ2-7,TRBV5-1,CASSSSGTGNEQYF,TGCGCCAGCAGCTCCTCCGGGACAGGTAACGAGCAGTACTTC
.,.,TRBJ1-5,TRBV9,CASSPEGSSPQHF,TGTGCCAGCAGCCCCGAGGGCTCTTCGCCCCAGCATTTT
.,.,TRBJ2-2,TRBV7-9,CASSFQTGELFF,TGTGCCAGCAGCTTTCAGACAGGGGAGCTGTTTTTT
TRBD2,.,TRBJ2-3,TRBV30,CAAVAGGTDTQYF,TGTGCCGCCGTAGCGGGGGGGACAGATACGCAGTATTTT
TRBD2,.,TRBJ2-5,TRBV19,CASSKEVTSGSWVETQYF,TGTGCCAGTAGCAAGGAGGTGACTAGCGGGAGTTGGGTGGAGACCCAGTACTTC
TRBD1,.,TRBJ1-3,TRBV5-6,CASSRQGSGNTIYF,TGTGCCAGCAGCCGACAGGGATCTGGAAACACCATATATTTT
TRBD2,.,TRBJ2-3,TRBV7-3,CASSPQSGGATDTQYF,TGTGCCAGCAGCCCCCAAAGCGGGGGGGCAACAGATACGCAGTATTTT
TRBD1,.,TRBJ2-5,TRBV3-1/TRBV3-2,CASSRDRKETQYF,TGTGCCAGCAGCCGGGACAGGAAAGAGACCCAGTACTTC
.,.,TRBJ1-2,TRBV28,CASSSPGSAGYTF,TGTGCCAGCAGTTCCCCAGGTTCCGCCGGCTACACCTTC
.,few,TRBJ1-5,TRBV6-5,CASTSVGNQPQHF,TGTGCCAGCACCTCCGTCGGCAATCAGCCCCAGCATTTT
TRBD1,.,TRBJ1-2,TRBV7-9,CASSRDSEDGYTF,TGTGCCAGCAGCCGGGACAGCGAAGATGGCTACACCTTC
TRBD1,once,TRBJ1-2,TRBV4-1,CASSHSDRGLDYGYTF,TGCGCCAGCAGCCATTCGGACAGGGGGCTAGACTATGGCTACACCTTC
TRBD1,.,TRBJ1-2,TRBV5-1,CASRSGTGRYGYTF,TGCGCCAGCAGGTCCGGGACAGGACGCTATGGCTACACCTTC
.,.,TRBJ1-1,TRBV9,CASSPMGRTEAFF,TGTGCCAGCAGCCCTATGGGGCGGACTGAAGCTTTCTTT